This record looks at one TCR beta chain sequence and its context. The antigen remains unidentified. The PCR employed 60 Vbeta primers together with 13 Jbeta primers. The protocol was immunoSEQ multiplex PCR, while the TCRdb copy is restricted to in-frame clones and leaves out a portion. Of about 130,000 clones listed, about 83% are singletons. The source of the sample is a study of cytomegalovirus exposure and HLA in healthy donors. The CDR3 length is 15 residues. Trimming removed 1 base from V and 6 bases from J; junction bases left unmatched: 3. Looked up from germline, CDR1 is SSHAT and CDR2 is FNYEAQ (reference sequence). Regarding the study as a whole: In a later analysis, the majority of CMV-associated beta chains seemingly showed HLA restriction. Presence/absence analyses assumed roughly uniform sequencing depth across donors. It was shown in a later analysis that HLA-associated TCR beta chains were more clonally expanded than other, equally common chains.

This clonotype was obtained from a girl under 10 years old in good health and CMV-seronegative. The chain has TRBV7-7 and TRBJ1-5; 10 bases map to TRBD1. The material sequenced was PBMCs. The CDR3 region has the DNA TGTGCCAGCAGCTTAGGGGACAGGGGAATTCAGCCCCAGCATTTT. Encoded protein: CASSLGDRGIQPQHF.